Below, 27 T cell receptor beta chains from the same sample are listed, as sequenced in a study of neurological immune-mediated disorders. TCRdb recomputed calls from the 5' RACE reads with MiXCR, one row per CDR3 protein. The sample has under 20,000 distinct CDR3 sequences; under 35% are singletons. The sample was PBMCs. The receptors shown here come from a man aged 45-65 years with HTLV-1-associated myelopathy (HAM/TSP).

J is TRBJ2-1 and V is TRBV11-3; D call uncertain. V shed 5 bases and J shed 11 bases, with 10 bases lying between them. The CDR3 covers 11 residues. The germline V gene has CDR1 SGHNT and CDR2 YENEEA. In nucleotides, the CDR3 is TGTGCCAGCAGCAGTTCGGTGAAGCAGTTCTTC. Translating it yields CASSSSVKQFF. The full variable domain, with the rest looked up from reference TRBV11-3 and TRBJ2-1, is EAGVVQSPRYKIIEKKQPVAFWCNPISGHNTLYWYLQNLGQGPELLIRYENEEAVDDSQLPKDRFSAERLKGVDSTLKIQPAELGDSAVYLCASSSSVKQFFGPGTRLTVL.

A few counts support this clonotype. The J gene is TRBJ2-7, the V gene TRBV27; the match to TRBD2 covers 12 bases. Trimming took 5 bases from V and 3 from J; bases not matched to a gene: 8. Germline V CDR1 and CDR2: MNHEY, SMNVEV (reference sequence). This CDR3 contains 16 residues. CDR3 region: CASSPGLAGSFYEQYF. CDR3 DNA sequence: TGTGCCAGCAGTCCAGGACTAGCGGGATCATTCTACGAGCAGTACTTC.

In its sample, this clonotype was seen a few times. The V and J genes are TRBV5-1 and TRBJ2-1; D call uncertain. V was clipped by 0 bases and J by 2 bases, with 9 bases between them. The germline V gene has CDR1 SGHRS and CDR2 YFSETQ. This CDR3 is 15 amino acids long. Here the CDR3 reads CASSLEGSTYNEQFF. DNA for the CDR3: TGCGCCAGCAGCTTGGAGGGCTCGACCTACAATGAGCAGTTCTTC. Supplemented by reference TRBV5-1 and TRBJ2-1, the full variable domain reads KAGVTQTPRYLIKTRGQQVTLSCSPISGHRSVSWYQQTPGQGLQFLFEYFSETQRNKGNFPGRFSGRQFSNSRSEMNVSTLELGDSALYLCASSLEGSTYNEQFFGPGTRLTVL.

A few counts support this clonotype. The chain recombines TRBV30 with TRBJ1-5; D possibly corresponds to TRBD1 (6 bases). CDR3 length: 14 amino acids. CDR1 is GTSNPN, CDR2 SVGIG, per germline (reference sequence). V lost 1 base and J 9 bases, leaving 16 bases between the germline ends. In DNA, the CDR3 is TGTGCCTGGAGTGCCACGGGGGGCCGCGGGCCCCAGCATTTT. Translation gives CAWSATGGRGPQHF.

The chain links TRBV5-1 to TRBJ2-1, with TRBD1 matching 7 bases. With 4 bases clipped from V and 4 bases from J, the junction kept 8 bases outside the gene matches. Germline V lookup: CDR1 SGHRS, CDR2 YFSETQ. The CDR3 spans 15 residues. Here the CDR3 reads CASSPGQASYNEQFF. CDR3 nucleotide sequence: TGCGCCAGCAGCCCTGGACAGGCCTCTTACAATGAGCAGTTCTTC.

This clonotype was seen a handful of times. The rearrangement links TRBV11-2 to TRBJ1-2; no definite D call. Germline CDR1 and CDR2: SGHAT and FQNNGV. Between the trimmed V and J ends, which lost 1 base and 3 bases, there was a span of 6 bases. This CDR3 contains 13 residues. The CDR3 region is CASSLGQDYGYTF. The CDR3, as DNA: TGTGCCAGCAGCTTAGGGCAGGACTATGGCTACACCTTC.

At least ten counts were recorded for this clonotype. The rearrangement joins TRBV11-2 to TRBJ2-5; D ambiguous. Germline V CDR1 and CDR2: SGHAT, FQNNGV. The length of the CDR3 is 12 residues. Trimming removed 1 base at V and 4 bases at J, with 4 bases between. CDR3 bases: TGTGCCAGCAGCTTAGTAGGAGAGACCCAGTACTTC. Its protein is CASSLVGETQYF.

The chain recombines TRBV20-1 with TRBJ2-3; D is ambiguous. Deletions cut 5 bases from V and 2 bases from J, with 26 bases between. CDR3 length equals 18 residues. Germline lookup yields CDR1 DFQATT and CDR2 SNEGSKA (reference sequence). DNA for the CDR3: TGCAGTGCTGCAACTCCCGGGTGGGCCCACCGTTTCACAGATACGCAGTATTTT. This encodes CSAATPGWAHRFTDTQYF.

The J gene is TRBJ2-3, the V gene TRBV20-1; TRBD1 matches at 8 bases. The CDR3 spans 14 residues. Germline CDR1 and CDR2: DFQATT and SNEGSKA (reference sequence). V trimming: 6 bases; J trimming: 3 bases; junction bases outside the gene matches: 8. This CDR3 reads CSATLQGVTDTQYF. The CDR3 DNA reads as TGCAGTGCCACTCTACAGGGGGTTACAGATACGCAGTATTTT.

This clonotype was seen at least ten times. The rearrangement uses TRBV7-6 and TRBJ1-2; D remains ambiguous. Trimming removed 5 bases at V and 10 bases at J, with 14 bases between. The germline V gene encodes CDR1 SGHVS and CDR2 FNYEAQ. The CDR3 loop spans 12 amino acids. DNA for the CDR3: TGTGCCAGCAGCAGAACCGGGAGGAACTACACCTTC. It translates to CASSRTGRNYTF.

The rearrangement links TRBV7-3 to TRBJ1-2, with D possibly being TRBD1 (5 bases). The CDR3 loop spans 13 amino acids. Trimming took off 2 bases at V and 8 bases at J, with 12 bases between the two ends. Germline CDR1 reads SGHTA; CDR2 reads FQGTGA. CDR3 sequence: CASSLLGGRGYTF. The CDR3 nucleotides read TGTGCCAGCAGCTTATTGGGGGGAAGAGGCTACACCTTC.

This clonotype was found a few times. The genes are TRBV6-5 and TRBJ1-2; maybe TRBD1 (6 bases). The CDR3 spans 16 residues. Germline CDR1 is MNHEY and CDR2 is SVGAGI. The ends were cut back, 6 bases at V and 2 bases at J, with 19 bases in the middle. This chain's CDR3 is CASRTTGPGHNYGYTF. The CDR3 DNA sequence: TGTGCCAGCAGAACGACAGGCCCAGGCCACAACTATGGCTACACCTTC.

The rearrangement joins TRBV27 to TRBJ1-1; D remains unclear. Trimming took off 5 bases at V and 3 bases at J, with 7 bases between the two ends. This CDR3 is 12 amino acids long. Per the germline V gene, CDR1 is MNHEY and CDR2 is SMNVEV (reference sequence). CDR3 region: CASSGWYTEAFF. The CDR3 DNA sequence: TGTGCCAGCAGTGGCTGGTACACTGAAGCTTTCTTT.

The chain links TRBV29-1 to TRBJ1-1; TRBD1 might be the D (5 bases). Trimming pared 1 base from V and 1 base from J, leaving 7 bases between. This CDR3 is 13 amino acids long. Germline V gene data show CDR1 as SQVTM and CDR2 as ANQGSEA. The CDR3 bases are TGCAGCGTTGAAGGGGGGGGGAACACTGAAGCTTTCTTT. It yields the protein CSVEGGGNTEAFF. Based on the CDR3 plus reference TRBV29-1 and TRBJ1-1, the full variable domain is SAVISQKPSRDICQRGTSLTIQCQVDSQVTMMFWYRQQPGQSLTLIATANQGSEATYESGFVIDKFPISRPNLTFSTLTVSNMSPEDSSIYLCSVEGGGNTEAFFGQGTRLTVV.

This chain connects TRBV3-1 to TRBJ1-2; D is perhaps TRBD1 (5 bases). The length of the CDR3 is 15 residues. Germline lookup yields CDR1 LGHDT and CDR2 YNNKEL (reference sequence). The V gene lost 4 bases and the J gene lost 8 bases, with 20 bases spanning the gap. The CDR3 protein is CASSPEGRALLGYTF. In DNA form, the CDR3 reads TGTGCCAGCAGCCCCGAGGGCAGGGCCTTGTTGGGCTACACCTTC.

The chain has TRBV7-9 and TRBJ1-4; D is unclear. The CDR3 spans 13 residues. Germline V gives CDR1 SEHNR, CDR2 FQNEAQ (reference sequence). The ends were cut back, 5 bases at V and 8 bases at J, with 12 bases in the middle. CDR3 residues: CASSLREGEKLFF. The CDR3 DNA reads TGTGCCAGCAGCCTACGGGAGGGAGAAAAACTGTTTTTT.

In this sample, this clonotype turned up a few times. The rearrangement joins TRBV18 to TRBJ1-1, with a weak D call TRBD1 (5 bases). Germline CDR1 and CDR2: KGHSH and LQKENI. The CDR3 is 15 residues long. V was cut by 0 bases and J by 3 bases, with 11 bases left in between. This CDR3 reads CASSPPGRRHTEAFF. CDR3 DNA: TGTGCCAGCTCACCACCGGGACGGAGGCACACTGAAGCTTTCTTT.

This clonotype occurred a few times. The genes are TRBV20-1 and TRBJ2-7; 10 positions match TRBD2. Looked up from germline, CDR1 is DFQATT and CDR2 is SNEGSKA (reference sequence). The CDR3 has 14 amino acids. Trimming cost V 6 bases and J 1 base; bases outside gene matches: 6. The CDR3 loop reads CSAQGLADSYEQYF. For the CDR3, the DNA is TGCAGTGCACAAGGACTAGCGGATTCCTACGAGCAGTACTTC.

DNA of the CDR3: TGTGCCAGCAGCCAAGCGCCGGAGAACACTGAAGCTTTCTTT. This translates into CASSQAPENTEAFF. V is TRBV7-3 and J is TRBJ1-1; D remains ambiguous. The V end was cut by 5 bases, the J end by 1 base, with 11 bases between. Germline V gives CDR1 SGHTA, CDR2 FQGTGA. The CDR3 is 14 residues long.

This clonotype is medium-sized within its sample. The genes are TRBV20-1 and TRBJ1-4; 8 bases fit TRBD1. The CDR3 consists of 16 residues. Looked up from germline, CDR1 is DFQATT and CDR2 is SNEGSKA (reference sequence). J was trimmed by 7 bases and V by 1 base; bases with no gene match: 11. The CDR3 region is CSARGGTGEEVEKLFF. CDR3 coding DNA: TGCAGTGCTAGAGGGGGGACAGGCGAAGAGGTTGAAAAACTGTTTTTT.

This clonotype was found a few times. J is TRBJ1-6 and V is TRBV14; unclear D gene. V shed 3 bases and J shed 0 bases, with 6 bases lying between them. Germline CDR1 is SGHDN and CDR2 is FVKESK. This CDR3 spans 15 amino acids. CDR3 DNA sequence: TGTGCCAGCAGCCAGGCACTCTCCTATAATTCACCCCTCCACTTT. Encoded protein: CASSQALSYNSPLHF. Full variable domain (rest looked up from reference TRBV14 and TRBJ1-6): EAGVTQFPSHSVIEKGQTVTLRCDPISGHDNLYWYRRVMGKEIKFLLHFVKESKQDESGMPNNRFLAERTGGTYSTLKVQPAELEDSGVYFCASSQALSYNSPLHFGNGTRLTVT.

The V and J genes are TRBV20-1 and TRBJ1-5; D call uncertain. Trimming removed 2 bases from V and 5 bases from J, with 13 bases in between. Germline CDR1 is DFQATT and CDR2 is SNEGSKA (reference sequence). The CDR3 is 14 residues long. The CDR3 protein is CSARRRREDQPQHF. The CDR3 DNA is TGCAGTGCTAGAAGGAGGAGAGAGGATCAGCCCCAGCATTTT.

This clonotype is categorized as medium-sized (0.01 to 0.1%). J is TRBJ1-1 and V is TRBV20-1; 7 nucleotides match TRBD1. CDR1 is DFQATT and CDR2 is SNEGSKA in the germline V gene (reference sequence). V lost 1 base, J lost 0 bases, and 2 bases stayed unmatched. The CDR3 extends over 14 amino acids. DNA of the CDR3: TGCAGTGCTAGAGTACAGGGGCTGAACACTGAAGCTTTCTTT. Protein: CSARVQGLNTEAFF.

This clonotype has only a few counts. The CDR3 reads CSARPGTNTEAFF. CDR3 in DNA: TGCAGTGCTAGACCCGGGACGAACACTGAAGCTTTCTTT. The chain joins TRBV20-1 to TRBJ1-1; D may be TRBD1 (5 bases). Germline CDR1 and CDR2: DFQATT and SNEGSKA (reference sequence). Trimming left V 2 bases short and J 1 base short, with 8 bases between. This CDR3 spans 13 amino acids.

CDR3 sequence reads: CSVETRERGRGVDNEQFF. In nucleotides, the CDR3 is TGCAGCGTTGAAACGCGGGAGCGGGGACGCGGGGTAGACAATGAGCAGTTCTTC. The V and J genes are TRBV29-1 and TRBJ2-1, with 7 nucleotides matching TRBD2. The CDR3 is 18 amino acids. Germline CDR1 reads SQVTM; CDR2 reads ANQGSEA. The V segment lost 2 bases and the J segment 5 bases; nucleotides outside the gene matches: 18.

This clonotype was detected only a few times. This rearrangement joins TRBV27 to TRBJ1-3; maybe TRBD1 (5 bases). The CDR3 length is 16 residues. Germline-derived CDR1 and CDR2 are MNHEY and SMNVEV (reference sequence). Deletions cut 2 bases from V and 0 bases from J, with 11 bases between. Here the CDR3 DNA reads TGTGCCAGCAGTTTAGATGCAGGACACTCTGGAAACACCATATATTTT. Its protein is CASSLDAGHSGNTIYF.

The rearrangement joins TRBV7-2 to TRBJ2-1; 11 bases align to TRBD2. This CDR3 has 14 amino acids. Trimming cost V 5 bases and J 7 bases; bases outside gene matches: 4. Germline V gene lookup returns CDR1 SGHTA and CDR2 FQGNSA. CDR3 coding DNA: TGTGCCAGCAGCGAACTAGCGGGAGCTAATGAGCAGTTCTTC. Its translation is CASSELAGANEQFF.